One sample yielded the 25 T cell receptor beta chains listed below, sequenced in a study of pediatric ulcerative colitis. Rectal tissue came from one to two pinch biopsies taken at colonoscopy. Data came from immunoSEQ multiplex PCR; TCRdb stores just in-frame clones and leaves some out. Among more than 15,000 clones listed, around 74% were seen once. Material: gut tissue. The receptors stem from a girl aged 5-17 years with moderate ulcerative colitis.

The chain has TRBV5-1 and TRBJ2-3; perhaps TRBD1 as D (5 bases). CDR1 and CDR2 from the germline V gene are SGHRS and YFSETQ. V was pared by 4 bases and J by 5 bases, with 14 bases between. The CDR3 runs 14 residues. CDR3 loop: CASSRSEGVDTQYF. In DNA form, the CDR3 reads TGCGCCAGCAGCAGGTCGGAAGGGGTAGATACGCAGTATTTT. Based on the CDR3 plus reference TRBV5-1 and TRBJ2-3, the full variable domain is KAGVTQTPRYLIKTRGQQVTLSCSPISGHRSVSWYQQTPGQGLQFLFEYFSETQRNKGNFPGRFSGRQFSNSRSEMNVSTLELGDSALYLCASSRSEGVDTQYFGPGTRLTVL.

This clone was counted between two and nine times. This chain links TRBV5-5 with TRBJ2-7, with a tentative D call TRBD1 (5 bases). V was pared by 0 bases and J by 6 bases, with 13 bases between. CDR3 size: 14 residues. CDR1 is SGHKS and CDR2 is YYEKEE in the germline V gene (reference sequence). CDR3 region: CASSLAGLQGEQYF. The DNA for the CDR3 is TGTGCCAGCAGCTTGGCCGGGTTGCAGGGCGAGCAGTACTTC.

The J gene is TRBJ1-5, the V gene TRBV30, with 11 bases matching TRBD1. CDR1 is GTSNPN, CDR2 SVGIG, per germline (reference sequence). The CDR3 has 15 residues. V was pared by 1 base and J by 7 bases, with 6 bases of the junction left unmatched. The DNA for the CDR3 is TGTGCCTGGAGTGCCGGACAGGGGGCTAACCAGCCCCAGCATTTT. Translation: CAWSAGQGANQPQHF. Drawing the rest from reference TRBV30 and TRBJ1-5, the complete variable domain is SQTIHQWPATLVQPVGSPLSLECTVEGTSNPNLYWYRQAAGRGLQLLFYSVGIGQISSEVPQNLSASRPQDRQFILSSKKLLLSDSGFYLCAWSAGQGANQPQHFGDGTRLSIL.

This chain uses TRBV15 with TRBJ2-1, with 14 positions matching TRBD2. There are 20 residues in the CDR3. V shed 0 bases, J shed 3 bases, and the junction held 10 bases outside the gene matches. Per germline, CDR1 LNHNV and CDR2 YYDKDF (reference sequence). The CDR3 nucleotides read TGTGCCACCAGCAGAGATCGGGGACTAGCGGGAGCGGGGAACTACAATGAGCAGTTCTTC. It encodes CATSRDRGLAGAGNYNEQFF.

V and J are TRBV28 and TRBJ2-3; 9 positions match TRBD2. Germline-derived CDR1 and CDR2 are MDHEN and SYDVKM. V lost 3 bases to trimming and J lost 4 bases; unmatched junction nucleotides: 8. The CDR3 is 16 residues long. The DNA of the CDR3 is TGTGCCAGCAGTTTGACTAGCGGCATGGGGGCAGATACGCAGTATTTT. Protein sequence: CASSLTSGMGADTQYF.

The chain is built from TRBV12-5 and TRBJ1-3, with a tentative D call TRBD1 (5 bases). The V and J ends lost 4 bases and 3 bases respectively, with 13 bases between them. The CDR3 extends over 15 amino acids. Per germline, CDR1 LGHNT and CDR2 FRNRAP. CDR3 coding DNA: TGTGCTAGTGGTTACCCTGGGGGGGATGGAAACACCATATATTTT. The encoded protein is CASGYPGGDGNTIYF.

This chain uses TRBV9 with TRBJ1-2, with D unclear. The CDR3 has 13 amino acids. CDR1 and CDR2 from the germline V gene are SGDLS and YYNGEE. The V end lost 0 bases, the J end lost 0 bases, and 3 bases lay between the germline ends. As DNA, the CDR3 is TGTGCCAGCAGCGTAGGAACTAACTATGGCTACACCTTC. Translation: CASSVGTNYGYTF.

This clone has only a few counts. The chain couples TRBV6-1 to TRBJ1-2, with D unresolved. V was shortened by 7 bases and J by 4 bases, with 13 bases between the two germline ends. The CDR3 is 13 residues long. Germline V gene data show CDR1 as MNHNS and CDR2 as SASEGT. This CDR3 reads CASNLIEVYGYTF. The CDR3 nucleotides read TGTGCCAGCAACTTGATAGAGGTCTATGGCTACACCTTC.

The chain employs TRBV19 and TRBJ2-3; D might be TRBD1 or TRBD2, each matching 5 bases. This CDR3 has 14 residues. Germline-derived CDR1 and CDR2 are LNHDA and SQIVND (reference sequence). Trimming cost V 0 bases and J 12 bases, with 16 bases left between them. This chain's CDR3 is CASSIDPGTGLQYF. The CDR3 nucleotides read TGTGCCAGTAGTATAGATCCCGGAACAGGACTCCAGTATTTT.

The rearrangement uses TRBV7-3 and TRBJ2-1, with 14 bases identical to TRBD2. V lost 5 bases, J lost 1 base, and 10 bases stayed unmatched. There are 19 residues in the CDR3. Germline CDR1 is SGHTA and CDR2 is FQGTGA. CDR3 bases: TGTGCCAGCAGCAGACTAGCGGGAGGGTCCATCCCATCCTACAATGAGCAGTTCTTC. Protein: CASSRLAGGSIPSYNEQFF.

The chain has TRBV6-5 and TRBJ2-2; TRBD1 matches 7 bases. The CDR3 spans 14 residues. Trimming cost V 3 bases and J 3 bases; bases outside gene matches: 1. The V gene's germline CDR1 is MNHEY and CDR2 SVGAGI. The CDR3 loop reads CASSYTGDTGELFF. The CDR3 bases are TGTGCCAGCAGTTATACAGGGGACACCGGGGAGCTGTTTTTT.

This sequence joins TRBV6-5 and TRBJ2-1; D possibly matches TRBD1 or TRBD2 (5 bases each). V lost 6 bases and J 5 bases, leaving 14 bases between the germline ends. Germline-derived CDR1 and CDR2 are MNHEY and SVGAGI. This CDR3 spans 14 amino acids. This chain's CDR3 is CASRRDVADNEQFF. CDR3 DNA sequence: TGTGCCAGCAGACGGGACGTTGCCGACAATGAGCAGTTCTTC.

Written as DNA, the CDR3 is TGTGCCAGCAGCTTAGATATGCGGCCAAGGCCTGAAGCTTTCTTT. This gives the protein CASSLDMRPRPEAFF. V is TRBV11-2 and J is TRBJ1-1; no firm D call. The CDR3 extends over 15 amino acids. Trimming pared 0 bases from V and 6 bases from J, leaving 14 bases between. CDR1 SGHAT and CDR2 FQNNGV come from the germline V gene.

The table lists this clone with a few counts. The genes are TRBV7-8 and TRBJ2-7; D gene ambiguous. The germline V gene encodes CDR1 SGHVS and CDR2 FQNEAQ. The V end was cut by 2 bases, the J end by 0 bases, with 11 bases between. The CDR3 contains 15 residues. CDR3 amino acids: CASSLWLKSSYEQYF. CDR3 nucleotide sequence: TGTGCCAGCAGCTTATGGCTGAAGAGCTCCTACGAGCAGTACTTC.

This clone was seen only once. The gene calls are TRBV18 and TRBJ1-2; no firm D call. Germline V gene lookup returns CDR1 KGHSH and CDR2 LQKENI. V lost 0 bases and J lost 6, with 14 bases in between. This CDR3 contains 15 residues. CDR3: CASSPPAVVGDGYTF. For the CDR3, the DNA is TGTGCCAGCTCACCACCGGCCGTGGTGGGAGATGGCTACACCTTC.

V usage is TRBV19 and J usage is TRBJ2-5; weak D call: TRBD2 (6 bases). The germline V gene has CDR1 LNHDA and CDR2 SQIVND (reference sequence). This CDR3 spans 16 amino acids. Trimming left V 3 bases short and J 0 bases short, with 14 bases between. This chain's CDR3 is CASSITGGLNQETQYF. DNA of the CDR3: TGTGCCAGTAGTATTACTGGAGGGCTAAACCAAGAGACCCAGTACTTC.

The gene calls are TRBV6-1 and TRBJ1-5; a weak D match, TRBD1 (6 bases). CDR1 is MNHNS, CDR2 SASEGT, per germline. Trimming pared 6 bases from V and 8 bases from J, leaving 11 bases between. The CDR3 extends over 12 amino acids. Here the CDR3 reads CASSNRAEPQHF. The CDR3 coding sequence is TGTGCCAGCAGCAACAGGGCTGAGCCCCAGCATTTT.

The sample holds a few counts of this clone. This chain links TRBV30 with TRBJ1-2; tentative D call: TRBD1 (5 bases). V was trimmed by 5 bases and J by 0 bases, leaving 13 bases between them. The germline V gene encodes CDR1 GTSNPN and CDR2 SVGIG (reference sequence). The CDR3 spans 14 residues. DNA for the CDR3: TGTGCCTGGGGAGACGGGACGGCTAACTATGGCTACACCTTC. Protein sequence: CAWGDGTANYGYTF.

The chain combines TRBV20-1 with TRBJ1-2; D uncertain. Germline V gene data show CDR1 as DFQATT and CDR2 as SNEGSKA (reference sequence). The length of the CDR3 is 11 residues. Deletions cut 0 bases from V and 8 bases from J, with 7 bases between. CDR3 in amino acids: CSAREVKGYTF. DNA for the CDR3: TGCAGTGCTAGAGAAGTCAAGGGCTACACCTTC.

DNA of the CDR3: TGTGCCAGCGGAACGGGAGGCACTGAAGCTTTCTTT. Its protein product is CASGTGGTEAFF. This chain connects TRBV2 to TRBJ1-1; D ambiguous. Trimming took 8 bases from V and 4 from J, leaving 11 bases between them. From germline, CDR1 is SNHLY and CDR2 FYNNEI. This CDR3 has 12 amino acids.

This chain uses TRBV6-5 with TRBJ2-7; D ambiguous. The CDR3 extends over 11 amino acids. The ends were cut back, 6 bases at V and 4 bases at J, with 7 bases in the middle. Germline CDR1 and CDR2: MNHEY and SVGAGI. The CDR3 protein is CASSPAYEQYF. The CDR3 nucleotides read TGTGCCAGCAGCCCCGCGTACGAGCAGTACTTC.

The rearrangement links TRBV10-2 to TRBJ2-1; D possibly uses TRBD1 or TRBD2 (5 bases each). The CDR3 extends over 13 amino acids. Germline V CDR1 and CDR2: WSHSY, SAAADI. The V end was cut by 7 bases, the J end by 0 bases, with 7 bases between. CDR3 nucleotide sequence: TGCGCCAGCACTGGGACCTCCTACAATGAGCAGTTCTTC. This gives the protein CASTGTSYNEQFF.

The chain combines TRBV27 with TRBJ2-2; D gene uncertain. Germline loops: CDR1 MNHEY, CDR2 SMNVEV (reference sequence). CDR3 size: 16 residues. Trimming took off 6 bases at V and 6 bases at J, with 20 bases between the two ends. The CDR3 nucleotides are TGTGCCAGCAGACGGACGGCTGGGTCTGGGGCCGGGGAGCTGTTTTTT. Its protein product is CASRRTAGSGAGELFF.

V is TRBV5-1 and J is TRBJ1-6, with D maybe TRBD1 (6 bases). V shed 8 bases and J shed 0 bases, with 18 bases lying between them. This CDR3 comprises 17 residues. Germline V gene sequence: CDR1 SGHRS, CDR2 YFSETQ. CDR3: CARGATRGHSYNSPLHF. The CDR3 bases are TGCGCCAGGGGAGCAACAAGGGGACACTCCTATAATTCACCCCTCCACTTT.

This clone was seen a few times. The gene calls are TRBV7-9 and TRBJ2-1; D not certain. The CDR3 sequence is 17 residues long. The germline V gene encodes CDR1 SEHNR and CDR2 FQNEAQ (reference sequence). V lost 5 bases to trimming and J lost 0 bases, with 17 bases between them. In nucleotides, the CDR3 is TGTGCCAGCAGCGACCTCTTCGCTCAAAGCTCCTACAATGAGCAGTTCTTC. This encodes CASSDLFAQSSYNEQFF.